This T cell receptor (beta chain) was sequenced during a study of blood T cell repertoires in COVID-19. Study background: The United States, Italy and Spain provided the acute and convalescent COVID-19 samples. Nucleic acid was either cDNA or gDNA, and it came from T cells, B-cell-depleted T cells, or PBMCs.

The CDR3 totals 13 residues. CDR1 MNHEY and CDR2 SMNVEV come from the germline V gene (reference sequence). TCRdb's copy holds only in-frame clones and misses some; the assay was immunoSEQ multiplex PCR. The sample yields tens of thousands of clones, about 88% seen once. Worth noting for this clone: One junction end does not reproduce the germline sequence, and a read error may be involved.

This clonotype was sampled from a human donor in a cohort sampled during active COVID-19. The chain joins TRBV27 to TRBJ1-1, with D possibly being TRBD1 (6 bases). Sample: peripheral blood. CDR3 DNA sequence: TGTGCCAGCAAAGGGACATTGAACACTGAGGCTTTCTTT. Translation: CASKGTLNTEAFF.